There are many counts of the clone carrying this T cell receptor (beta chain). Documented time point: healthy volunteer bleed at 6 weeks. Extraction yielded total RNA from whole blood (unfractionated). Between the trimmed V and J ends, which lost 11 bases and 2 bases, there was a span of 15 bases. Germline V CDR1 and CDR2: LNHDA, SQIVND (reference sequence). This CDR3 region has 14 residues. This entry is derived from a study of human T cells and chemical hapten exposure. Study at large: Small discrepancies in pooled library volume mainly accounted for the varying TCR yields per sample.

As the library was built, unique molecular identifiers were attached to individual cDNA molecules. TCRdb passed the RACE reads through MiXCR, listing each CDR3 protein once. The sample consists of some 40,000 distinct CDR3 sequences, about 4% of them appearing once. The chain joins TRBV19 to TRBJ2-2; D is perhaps TRBD2 (7 bases). The TCR was taken from a human donor in good health. Some clones in this sample may be carry-over from other donors' samples. Material for sequencing was whole blood. This CDR3 reads CAVFGGPNTGELFF. In nucleotides, the CDR3 is TGTGCCGTATTCGGGGGGCCCAACACCGGGGAGCTGTTTTTT.